This T cell receptor (beta chain) was sequenced during a study of somatic reversion in DOCK8 deficiency (TCRdb year 2020). At the level of the whole study: In the study, T cell receptor beta repertoires were compared across three groups: DOCK8-deficient patients, DOCK8-revertant patients and healthy volunteers. The study examined how somatic reversion of pathogenic DOCK8 variants changes lymphocyte differentiation and function in DOCK8 deficiency. The DOCK8-deficient patients included in the study had been previously reported.

Libraries were built with multiplex PCR. TRB libraries were made by one-step amplicon PCR using EuroClonality-NGS primers on 100 ng genomic DNA. Sequencing of the TRB amplicons was carried out on Illumina MiSeq instruments using 2 x 250 bp version 2 chemistry. Processing in the source paper ran as follows. IMGT/HighV-QUEST was the tool used for both primary TRB sequence analysis and V(D)J annotation. Repertoire diversity and composition were evaluated with VDJtools after nonfunctional clones were removed and downsampling was applied for comparisons between samples. The public reads were run again by TCRdb, first through fastp at Q25 and then through MiXCR, and only productive beta chains were kept. Each CDR3 protein gets just one entry, which takes the most common genes and DNA from the rows behind it. These V and J calls originate from TCRdb's pipeline instead of the authors' own analysis. The sample has 1,300 to 1,500 distinct CDR3 sequences on record, approximately 17% of them singletons. The top ten constitute 77% of the sample.

On the study overall, not on this receptor specifically: The methods did not state, for each individual sample, whether the source material was whole blood or PBMCs.

This clonotype occurred many times. The antigen it binds to is not known. No qualities accompany the bases; no much larger clone lies one base away. For the TCR repertoire analysis, genomic DNA was extracted either from whole blood samples or from PBMCs. Samples were taken from a few DOCK8-revertant patients, and some of those patients were sampled at multiple time points. Trimming takes 4 bases from V and 3 bases from J, and the germline ends sit 12 bases apart. The CDR3 measures 13 amino acids from cysteine to phenylalanine. This entry keeps only the CDR3 DNA: 39 bases, framed from base 1. Taken from the germline V gene (reference sequence), the CDR1 and CDR2 loops are GTSNPN and SVGIG.

Material for sequencing was blood. In light of the paper, this sample's cell subset or site label describes: DOCK8-deficient patient with somatic reversion. This receptor chain uses TRBV30 and TRBJ1-2; no D gene can be assigned with confidence. This sequence was found in a human donor with DOCK8 deficiency. The nucleotide sequence is given as TGTGCCTGGACGGAAGCCCTGGACTATGGCTACACCTTC. It translates to CAWTEALDYGYTF.